The rows below give T cell receptor beta chains drawn from one sample of a study of human T cells and chemical hapten exposure. TCRdb called the RACE reads again in MiXCR, with one record for every CDR3 protein. The data contain around 99,000 distinct CDR3 sequences, about 11% of them singletons. This sample comprised whole blood, obtained in connection with sensitization to the hapten diphenylcyclopropenone (DPC). The receptors were gathered from a man between 35 and 55 years old with alopecia areata. Some clones in this sample may be carry-over from other donors' samples. Each CDR3 is given with its conserved first and last residue. The order of the fields is J gene, D gene, V gene, clone size, CDR3 protein, CDR3 DNA. D genes are given only for firm matches. The size of a clone is reported for some rows only, either as once, few or many, or as a class for expanded clones.

TRBJ2-3,TRBD1,TRBV29-1,few,CSVGATGGTDTQYF,TGCAGCGTTGGTGCGACAGGGGGCACAGATACGCAGTATTTT
TRBJ2-3,TRBD2,TRBV12-3/TRBV12-4,few,CASSPRAGGGTDTQYF,TGTGCCAGCAGTCCCCGGGCGGGGGGAGGTACAGATACGCAGTATTTT
TRBJ2-3,.,TRBV20-1,.,CSASTMDTQYF,TGCAGTGCTTCGACTATGGATACGCAGTATTTT
TRBJ2-5,.,TRBV29-1,few,CSVRLLQETQYF,TGCAGCGTTAGACTTCTCCAAGAGACCCAGTACTTC
TRBJ1-5,TRBD1,TRBV7-2,few,CASSADRGASNQPQHF,TGTGCCAGCAGCGCTGACAGGGGAGCGAGCAATCAGCCCCAGCATTTT
TRBJ1-5,.,TRBV18,many,CASSPGQRGQPQHF,TGTGCCAGCTCACCAGGGCAGAGGGGTCAGCCCCAGCATTTT
TRBJ2-2,.,TRBV20-1,few,CSAPGPDTNTGELFF,TGCAGTGCCCCGGGGCCTGACACGAACACCGGGGAGCTGTTTTTT
TRBJ2-2,.,TRBV10-3,.,CAIRGEWGARNTGELFF,TGTGCCATCAGAGGAGAGTGGGGGGCAAGGAACACCGGGGAGCTGTTTTTT
TRBJ2-1,TRBD1,TRBV3-1,.,CASSQNIQGAANNEQFF,TGTGCCAGCAGCCAAAACATACAGGGGGCCGCGAACAATGAGCAGTTCTTC
TRBJ2-1,.,TRBV5-1,.,CASSLTWTPRNEQFF,TGCGCCAGCAGCTTGACATGGACGCCAAGGAATGAGCAGTTCTTC
TRBJ2-2,.,TRBV29-1,few,CSVRSPGELFF,TGCAGCGTCCGCAGCCCCGGGGAGCTGTTTTTT
TRBJ2-1,TRBD2,TRBV24-1,.,CATSESSGAYNEQFF,TGTGCCACCAGTGAATCTAGCGGGGCCTACAATGAGCAGTTCTTC
TRBJ2-7,.,TRBV29-1,few,CSVEGQGSYARSYEQYF,TGCAGCGTTGAAGGGCAGGGCTCTTACGCTCGCTCCTACGAGCAGTACTTC
TRBJ2-1,TRBD1,TRBV12-3/TRBV12-4,.,CASSLAGQANEQFF,TGTGCCAGCAGTTTAGCCGGACAGGCCAATGAGCAGTTCTTC
TRBJ2-3,.,TRBV12-3/TRBV12-4,.,CASSLITDTQYF,TGTGCCAGCAGCTTGATCACAGATACGCAGTATTTT
TRBJ1-2,.,TRBV30,.,CAWSARGIANYGYTF,TGTGCCTGGAGTGCTAGGGGCATTGCCAACTATGGCTACACCTTC
TRBJ2-2,TRBD2,TRBV6-5,.,CASRSGTTETGELFF,TGTGCCAGCAGATCCGGGACTACCGAGACCGGGGAGCTGTTTTTT
TRBJ2-3,.,TRBV10-3,many,CAISPGLGTDTQYF,TGTGCCATCAGCCCCGGCCTCGGCACAGATACGCAGTATTTT
TRBJ2-2,.,TRBV7-2,.,CASSFGVTGELFF,TGTGCCAGCAGCTTTGGGGTAACCGGGGAGCTGTTTTTT